This T cell receptor (beta chain) was profiled in a study of graft-versus-host responses after intestinal transplantation. The germline V gene encodes CDR1 LNHDA and CDR2 SQIVND (reference sequence). The length of the CDR3 is 14 residues. The V and J ends lost 3 bases and 9 bases, in that order; junction bases with no gene match: 3. Using immunoSEQ multiplex PCR, the repertoire was profiled, and TCRdb retains in-frame clones only, with some absent. The data hold some 15,000 clones, with approximately 82% observed a single time. Tissue processing of the graft released intraepithelial and lamina propria lymphocytes from it.

The specimen was ileum tissue, collected 17 days after transplant. The rearrangement joins TRBV19 to TRBJ2-2; 11 bases map to TRBD2. The source is a human patient who received an intestinal transplant, so some T cells may come from the graft donor. The CDR3 here is CASSMLAGGWELFF. In DNA form, the CDR3 reads TGTGCCAGTAGTATGCTAGCGGGAGGCTGGGAGCTGTTTTTT.